This T cell receptor (beta chain) is drawn from a study of shared clonotypes between healthy human individuals. Sequencing used immunoSEQ multiplex PCR; TCRdb keeps in-frame clones, though not all of them. The table records about 2.4 million clones, approximately 94% of them present only once. The source of this sequence is a young man in good health. Some clones in this sample may be carry-over from other donors' samples. Specimen: naive CD4+ T cells from PBMCs. Stated subset: CD45RA+ positively selected.

CDR3 sequence: CASSPREGAGELFF. In DNA, the CDR3 is TGTGCCAGCAGCCCAAGGGAGGGGGCCGGGGAGCTGTTTTTT. V is TRBV2 and J is TRBJ2-2; perhaps TRBD2 as D (7 bases). The CDR3 sequence is 14 residues long. CDR1 and CDR2 (germline): SNHLY, FYNNEI. V was shortened by 6 bases and J by 6 bases, with 14 bases between the two germline ends. The entire variable domain, with the rest obtained from reference TRBV2 and TRBJ2-2, is as follows: EPEVTQTPSHQVTQMGQEVILRCVPISNHLYFYWYRQILGQKVEFLVSFYNNEISEKSEIFDDQFSVERPDGSNFTLKIRSTKLEDSAMYFCASSPREGAGELFFGEGSRLTVL.